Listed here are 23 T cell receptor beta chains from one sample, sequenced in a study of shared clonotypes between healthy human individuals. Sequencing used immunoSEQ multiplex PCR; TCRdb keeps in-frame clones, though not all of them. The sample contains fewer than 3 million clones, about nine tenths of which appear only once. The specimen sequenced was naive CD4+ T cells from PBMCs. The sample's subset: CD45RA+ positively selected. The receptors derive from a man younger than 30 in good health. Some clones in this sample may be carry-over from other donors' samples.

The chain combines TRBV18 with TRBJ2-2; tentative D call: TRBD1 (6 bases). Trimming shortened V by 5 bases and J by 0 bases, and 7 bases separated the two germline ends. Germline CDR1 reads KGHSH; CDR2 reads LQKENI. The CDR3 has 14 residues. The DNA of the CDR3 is TGTGCCAGCTCAGGGGGCCCGAACACCGGGGAGCTGTTTTTT. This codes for CASSGGPNTGELFF.

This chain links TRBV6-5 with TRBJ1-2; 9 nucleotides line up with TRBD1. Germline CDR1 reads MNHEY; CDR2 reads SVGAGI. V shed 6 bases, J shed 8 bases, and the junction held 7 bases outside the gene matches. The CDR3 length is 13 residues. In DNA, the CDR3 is TGTGCCAGCAGAATCGGGACAGGGTGGGGCTACACCTTC. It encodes CASRIGTGWGYTF.

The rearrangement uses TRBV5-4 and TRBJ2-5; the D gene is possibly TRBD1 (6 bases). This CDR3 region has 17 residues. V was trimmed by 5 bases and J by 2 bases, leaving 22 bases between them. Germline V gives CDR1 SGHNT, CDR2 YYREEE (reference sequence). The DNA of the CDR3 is TGTGCCAGCAGTGGGGGTAGAGTCGGGACATCTCAAGAGACCCAGTACTTC. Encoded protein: CASSGGRVGTSQETQYF. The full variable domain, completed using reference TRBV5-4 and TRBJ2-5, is ETGVTQSPTHLIKTRGQQVTLRCSSQSGHNTVSWYQQALGQGPQFIFQYYREEENGRGNFPPRFSGLQFPNYSSELNVNALELDDSALYLCASSGGRVGTSQETQYFGPGTRLLVL.

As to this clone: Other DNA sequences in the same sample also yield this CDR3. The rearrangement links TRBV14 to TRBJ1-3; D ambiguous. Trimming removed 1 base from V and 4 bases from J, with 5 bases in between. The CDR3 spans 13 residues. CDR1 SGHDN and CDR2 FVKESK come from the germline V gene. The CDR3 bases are TGTGCCAGCAGCCAAGGGGCCGGAAACACCATATATTTT. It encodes CASSQGAGNTIYF.

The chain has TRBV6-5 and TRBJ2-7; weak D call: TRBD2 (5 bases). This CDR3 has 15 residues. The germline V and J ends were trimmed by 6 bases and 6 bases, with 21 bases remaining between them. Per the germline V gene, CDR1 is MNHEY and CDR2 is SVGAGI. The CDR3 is CASRTTRLYNGEQYF. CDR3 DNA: TGTGCCAGCAGAACCACTAGATTATATAACGGCGAGCAGTACTTC.

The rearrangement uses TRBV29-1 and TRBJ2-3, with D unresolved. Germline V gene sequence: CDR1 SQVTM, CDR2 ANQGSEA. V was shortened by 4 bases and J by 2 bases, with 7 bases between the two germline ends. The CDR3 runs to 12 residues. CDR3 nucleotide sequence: TGCAGCGTTGTTCTGGTCACAGATACGCAGTATTTT. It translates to CSVVLVTDTQYF.

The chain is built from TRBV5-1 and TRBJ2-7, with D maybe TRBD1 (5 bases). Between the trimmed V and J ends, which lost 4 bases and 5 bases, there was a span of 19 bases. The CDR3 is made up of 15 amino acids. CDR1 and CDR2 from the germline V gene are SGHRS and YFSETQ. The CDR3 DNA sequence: TGCGCCAGCAGCATCTCAGGGAATAGAGAGGACGAGCAGTACTTC. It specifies CASSISGNREDEQYF.

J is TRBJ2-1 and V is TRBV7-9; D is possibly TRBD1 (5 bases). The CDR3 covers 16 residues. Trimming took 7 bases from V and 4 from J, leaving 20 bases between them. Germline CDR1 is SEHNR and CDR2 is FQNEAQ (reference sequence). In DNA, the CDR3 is TGTGCCAGCATAACTCAAGGGGTGAACCATTACAATGAGCAGTTCTTC. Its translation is CASITQGVNHYNEQFF.

CDR3 region: CASSQVGRRSSYEQYF. CDR3 DNA: TGCGCCAGCAGCCAAGTGGGTCGGCGGAGCTCCTACGAGCAGTACTTC. The chain is built from TRBV4-1 and TRBJ2-7, with no clear D. This CDR3 has 16 residues. The germline V and J ends were trimmed by 1 base and 0 bases, with 13 bases remaining between them. Germline CDR1 and CDR2: MGHRA and YSYEKL.

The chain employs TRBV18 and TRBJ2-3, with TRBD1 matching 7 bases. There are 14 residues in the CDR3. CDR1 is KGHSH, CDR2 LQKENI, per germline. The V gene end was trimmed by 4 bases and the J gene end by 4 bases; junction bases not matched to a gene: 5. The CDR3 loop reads CASSLGQVPDTQYF. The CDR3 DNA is TGTGCCAGCTCACTAGGACAGGTACCAGATACGCAGTATTTT.

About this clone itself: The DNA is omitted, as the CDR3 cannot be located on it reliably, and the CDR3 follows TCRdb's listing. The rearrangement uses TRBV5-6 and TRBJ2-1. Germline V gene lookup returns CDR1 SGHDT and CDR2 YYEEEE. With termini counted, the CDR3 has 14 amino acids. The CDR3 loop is CASSFRGRGNEQFF.

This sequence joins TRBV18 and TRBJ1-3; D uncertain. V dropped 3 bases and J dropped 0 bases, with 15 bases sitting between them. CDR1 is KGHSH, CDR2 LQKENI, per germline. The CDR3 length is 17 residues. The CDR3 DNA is TGTGCCAGCTCACCCCCTCAAGTCCCGGACTCTGGAAACACCATATATTTT. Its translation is CASSPPQVPDSGNTIYF.

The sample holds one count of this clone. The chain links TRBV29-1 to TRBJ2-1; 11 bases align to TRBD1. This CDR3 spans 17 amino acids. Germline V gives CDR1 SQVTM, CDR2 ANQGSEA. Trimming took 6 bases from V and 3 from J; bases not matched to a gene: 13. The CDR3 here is CSVEGGTGGLNYNEQFF. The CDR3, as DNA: TGCAGCGTGGAGGGCGGGACAGGGGGTTTGAACTACAATGAGCAGTTCTTC.

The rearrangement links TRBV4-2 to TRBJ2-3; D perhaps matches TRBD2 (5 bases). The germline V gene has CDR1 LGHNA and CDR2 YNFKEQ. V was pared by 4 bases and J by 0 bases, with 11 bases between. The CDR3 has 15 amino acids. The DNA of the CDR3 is TGTGCCAGCAGCCGCGGACTGGGCAGCACAGATACGCAGTATTTT. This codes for CASSRGLGSTDTQYF.

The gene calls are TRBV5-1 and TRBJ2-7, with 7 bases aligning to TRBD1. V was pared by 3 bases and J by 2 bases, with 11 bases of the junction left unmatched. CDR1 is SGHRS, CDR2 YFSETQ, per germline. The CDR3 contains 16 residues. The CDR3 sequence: CASSSGQVKITYEQYF. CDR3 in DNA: TGCGCCAGCAGCTCCGGACAGGTCAAGATCACCTACGAGCAGTACTTC.

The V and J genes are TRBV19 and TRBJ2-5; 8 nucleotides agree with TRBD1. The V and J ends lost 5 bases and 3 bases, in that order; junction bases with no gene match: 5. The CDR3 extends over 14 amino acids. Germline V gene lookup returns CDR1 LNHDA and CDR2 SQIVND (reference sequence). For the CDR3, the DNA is TGTGCCAGTAGTTCCCCGACAGGGGAAGAGACCCAGTACTTC. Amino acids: CASSSPTGEETQYF.

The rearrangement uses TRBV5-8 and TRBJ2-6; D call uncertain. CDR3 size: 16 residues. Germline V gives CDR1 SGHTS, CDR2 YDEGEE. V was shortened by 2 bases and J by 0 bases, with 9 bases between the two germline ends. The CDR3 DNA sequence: TGTGCCAGCAGCTTAGGACGGCTCTCTGGGGCCAACGTCCTGACTTTC. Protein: CASSLGRLSGANVLTF.

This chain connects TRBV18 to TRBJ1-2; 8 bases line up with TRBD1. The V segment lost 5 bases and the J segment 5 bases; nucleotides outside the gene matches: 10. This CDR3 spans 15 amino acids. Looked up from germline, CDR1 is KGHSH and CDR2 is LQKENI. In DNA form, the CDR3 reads TGTGCCAGCTCAAACCCGGGACAGGCATCGTATGGCTACACCTTC. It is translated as CASSNPGQASYGYTF.

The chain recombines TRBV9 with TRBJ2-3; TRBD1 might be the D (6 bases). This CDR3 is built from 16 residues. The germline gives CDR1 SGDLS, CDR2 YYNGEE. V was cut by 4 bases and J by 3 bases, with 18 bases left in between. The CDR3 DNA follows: TGTGCCAGCAGCCCCCGGCCCCAGGGGTCTACAGATACGCAGTATTTT. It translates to CASSPRPQGSTDTQYF.

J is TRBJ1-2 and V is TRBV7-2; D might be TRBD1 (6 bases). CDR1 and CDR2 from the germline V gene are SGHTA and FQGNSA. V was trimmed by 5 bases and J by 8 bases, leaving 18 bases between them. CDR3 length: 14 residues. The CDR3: CASSQTTGSGGYTF. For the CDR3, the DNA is TGTGCCAGCAGCCAGACGACAGGCTCCGGAGGCTACACCTTC.

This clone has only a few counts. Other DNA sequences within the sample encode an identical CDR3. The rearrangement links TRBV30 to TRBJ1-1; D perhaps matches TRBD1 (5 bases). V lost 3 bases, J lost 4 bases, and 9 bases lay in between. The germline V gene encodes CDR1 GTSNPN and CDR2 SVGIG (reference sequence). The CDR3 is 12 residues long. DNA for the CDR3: TGTGCCTGGAGCGGTGGGGGCACTGAAGCTTTCTTT. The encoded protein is CAWSGGGTEAFF.

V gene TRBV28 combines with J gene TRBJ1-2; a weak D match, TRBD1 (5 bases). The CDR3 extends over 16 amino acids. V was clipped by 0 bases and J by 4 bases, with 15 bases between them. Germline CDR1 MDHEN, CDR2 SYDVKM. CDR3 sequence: CASSLWRTRESYGYTF. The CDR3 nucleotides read TGTGCCAGCAGTTTATGGAGGACACGGGAATCCTATGGCTACACCTTC.

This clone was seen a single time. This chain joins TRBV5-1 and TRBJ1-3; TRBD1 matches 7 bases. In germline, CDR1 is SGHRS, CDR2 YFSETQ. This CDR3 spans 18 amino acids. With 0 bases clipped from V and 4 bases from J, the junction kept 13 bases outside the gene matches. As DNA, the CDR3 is TGCGCCAGCAGCTTGGAGCCCTTGGAGGGGGCGCGGGGAAACACCATATATTTT. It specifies CASSLEPLEGARGNTIYF. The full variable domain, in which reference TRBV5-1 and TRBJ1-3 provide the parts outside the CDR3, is KAGVTQTPRYLIKTRGQQVTLSCSPISGHRSVSWYQQTPGQGLQFLFEYFSETQRNKGNFPGRFSGRQFSNSRSEMNVSTLELGDSALYLCASSLEPLEGARGNTIYFGEGSWLTVV.